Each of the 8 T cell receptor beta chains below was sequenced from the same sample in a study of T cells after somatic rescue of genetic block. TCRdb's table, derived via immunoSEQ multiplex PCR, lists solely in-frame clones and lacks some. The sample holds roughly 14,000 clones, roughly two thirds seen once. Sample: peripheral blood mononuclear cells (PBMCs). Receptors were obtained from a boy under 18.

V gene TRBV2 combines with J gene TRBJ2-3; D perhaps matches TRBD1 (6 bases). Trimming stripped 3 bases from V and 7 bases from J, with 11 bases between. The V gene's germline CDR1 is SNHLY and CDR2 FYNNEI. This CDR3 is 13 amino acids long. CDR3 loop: CASSEGAGHTQYF. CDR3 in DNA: TGTGCCAGCAGTGAGGGGGCGGGTCATACGCAGTATTTT.

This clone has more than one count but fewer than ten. The CDR3 region has the DNA TGTGCCTGGAGTGTACCCCCGGGACAGGGACCCCCCGGGGAGCTGTTTTTT. This encodes CAWSVPPGQGPPGELFF. The rearrangement links TRBV30 to TRBJ2-2; 9 bases line up with TRBD1. From germline, CDR1 is GTSNPN and CDR2 SVGIG (reference sequence). The CDR3 is 17 residues long. Germline trimming cut 0 bases from V and 6 bases from J; bases unmatched to any gene: 11.

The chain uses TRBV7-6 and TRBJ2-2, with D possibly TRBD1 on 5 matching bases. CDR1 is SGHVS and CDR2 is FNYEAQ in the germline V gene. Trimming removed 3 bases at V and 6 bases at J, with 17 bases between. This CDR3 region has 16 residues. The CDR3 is CASSFRARESAGELFF. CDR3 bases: TGTGCCAGCAGCTTCCGAGCCAGGGAAAGTGCCGGGGAGCTGTTTTTT.

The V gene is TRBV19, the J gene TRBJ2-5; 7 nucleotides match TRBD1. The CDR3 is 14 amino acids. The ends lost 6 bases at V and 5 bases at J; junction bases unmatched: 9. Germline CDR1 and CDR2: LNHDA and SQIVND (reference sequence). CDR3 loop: CASRRTGVRETQYF. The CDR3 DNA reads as TGTGCCAGTAGAAGAACAGGGGTGCGGGAGACCCAGTACTTC.

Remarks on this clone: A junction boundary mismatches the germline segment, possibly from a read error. CDR3 coding DNA: TGTGCCAGCAGCCCTTACAGTGAGCAGTTCTTC. It translates to CASSPYSEQFF. The chain employs TRBV11-2 and TRBJ2-1; D gene ambiguous. This CDR3 comprises 11 residues. Germline V gene lookup returns CDR1 SGHAT and CDR2 FQNNGV.

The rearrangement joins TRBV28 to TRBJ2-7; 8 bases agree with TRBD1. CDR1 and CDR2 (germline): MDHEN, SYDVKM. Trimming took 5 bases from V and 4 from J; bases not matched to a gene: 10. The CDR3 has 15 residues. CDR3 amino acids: CASSPPGQGGYEQYF. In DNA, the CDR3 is TGTGCCAGCAGTCCCCCAGGACAGGGTGGATACGAGCAGTACTTC. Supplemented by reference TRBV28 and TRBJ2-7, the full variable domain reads DVKVTQSSRYLVKRTGEKVFLECVQDMDHENMFWYRQDPGLGLRLIYFSYDVKMKEKGDIPEGYSVSREKKERFSLILESASTNQTSMYLCASSPPGQGGYEQYFGPGTRLTVT.

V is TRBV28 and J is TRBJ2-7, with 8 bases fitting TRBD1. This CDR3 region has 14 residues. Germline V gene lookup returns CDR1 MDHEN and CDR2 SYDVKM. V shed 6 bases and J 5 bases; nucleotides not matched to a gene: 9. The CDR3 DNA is TGTGCCAGCAGAGAAGGACAGGGTCTGAACGAGCAGTACTTC. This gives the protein CASREGQGLNEQYF.

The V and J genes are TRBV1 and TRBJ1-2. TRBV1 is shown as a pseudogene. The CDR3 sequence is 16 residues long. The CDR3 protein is CTSSFCVCRKTYGYTF. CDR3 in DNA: TGCACCAGCAGTTTCTGTGTTTGTCGAAAGACCTATGGCTACACCTTC.